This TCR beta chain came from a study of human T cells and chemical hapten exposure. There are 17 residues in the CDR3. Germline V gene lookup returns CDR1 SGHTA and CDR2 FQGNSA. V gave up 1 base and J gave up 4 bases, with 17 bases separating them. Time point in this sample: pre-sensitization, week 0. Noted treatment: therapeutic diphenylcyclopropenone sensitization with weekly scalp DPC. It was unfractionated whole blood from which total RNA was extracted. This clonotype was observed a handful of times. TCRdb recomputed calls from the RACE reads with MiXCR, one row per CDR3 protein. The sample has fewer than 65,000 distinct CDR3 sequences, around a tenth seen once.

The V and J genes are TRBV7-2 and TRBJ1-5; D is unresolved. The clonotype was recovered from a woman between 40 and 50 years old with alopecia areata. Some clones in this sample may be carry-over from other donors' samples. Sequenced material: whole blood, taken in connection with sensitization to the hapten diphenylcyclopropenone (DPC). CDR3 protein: CASSLGQLPLGNQPQHF. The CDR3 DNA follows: TGTGCCAGCAGCTTAGGCCAGCTTCCCTTAGGAAATCAGCCCCAGCATTTT.